The TCR beta chain described here comes from a study of T cells in Graves' hyperthyroidism and ophthalmopathy. From RNA transcripts, TCR beta CDR3 regions were amplified. TCR CDR3 underwent first-round RT-PCR with the HTBI primer set. TCRdb independently ran MiXCR on the multiplex PCR reads; one entry per CDR3 protein. This table has around 200,000 distinct CDR3 sequences, about 16% appearing once. This clonotype was recorded a few times. Its specificity is not known. Points from the study as a whole: Most expanded thyroid clonotypes above 0.001 recurred in blood.

Graves' hyperthyroidism was deemed stable given no ophthalmopathy progression within 18 months. The study left out patients who had uncontrolled infection, other autoimmune disease, pregnancy or lactation. Every diagnosis used clinical symptoms, serum thyroxine and TRAb, thyroid ultrasound and orbital computed tomography. This clonotype was obtained from a man in his forties with Graves' hyperthyroidism. The source material was blood.

CDR3 region: CAWNWGGTSGDNEQFF. The CDR3 nucleotides read TGTGCCTGGAACTGGGGGGGGACTAGCGGGGACAATGAGCAGTTCTTC. The chain has TRBV30 and TRBJ2-1, with TRBD2 matching 13 bases. CDR1 is GTSNPN, CDR2 SVGIG, per germline (reference sequence). The V segment lost 4 bases and the J segment 5 bases; nucleotides outside the gene matches: 8. The CDR3 has 16 residues.